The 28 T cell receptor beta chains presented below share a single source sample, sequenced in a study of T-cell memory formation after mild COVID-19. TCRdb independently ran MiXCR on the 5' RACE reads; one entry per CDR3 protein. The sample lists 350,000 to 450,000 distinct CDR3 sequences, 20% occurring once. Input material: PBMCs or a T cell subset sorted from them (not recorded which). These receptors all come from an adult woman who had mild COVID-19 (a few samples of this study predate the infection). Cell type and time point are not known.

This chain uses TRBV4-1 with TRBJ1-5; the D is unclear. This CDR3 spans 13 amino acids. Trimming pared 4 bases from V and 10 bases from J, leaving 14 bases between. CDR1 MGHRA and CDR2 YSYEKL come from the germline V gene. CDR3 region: CASSPPGILPQHF. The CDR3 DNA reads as TGCGCCAGCAGCCCGCCCGGGATTCTCCCCCAGCATTTT.

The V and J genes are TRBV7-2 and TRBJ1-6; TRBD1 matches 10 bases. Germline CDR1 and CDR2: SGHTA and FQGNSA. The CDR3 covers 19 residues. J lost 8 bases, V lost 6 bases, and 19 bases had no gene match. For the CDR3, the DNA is TGTGCCAGCAGACGCGGGACAGGGGCTGGGATAGTATTGGATTCACCCCTCCACTTT. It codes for CASRRGTGAGIVLDSPLHF.

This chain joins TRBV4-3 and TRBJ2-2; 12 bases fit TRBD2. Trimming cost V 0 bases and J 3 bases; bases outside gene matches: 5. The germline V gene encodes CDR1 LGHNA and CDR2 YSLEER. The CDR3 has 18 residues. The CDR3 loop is CASSQDRTSGRYTGELFF. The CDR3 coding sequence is TGCGCCAGCAGCCAAGATCGCACTAGCGGGAGGTACACCGGGGAGCTGTTTTTT.

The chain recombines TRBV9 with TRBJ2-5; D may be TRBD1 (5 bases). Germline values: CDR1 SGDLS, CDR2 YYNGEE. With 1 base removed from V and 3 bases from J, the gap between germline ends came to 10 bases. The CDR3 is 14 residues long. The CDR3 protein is CASSVQGWEETQYF. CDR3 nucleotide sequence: TGTGCCAGCAGCGTACAGGGCTGGGAAGAGACCCAGTACTTC.

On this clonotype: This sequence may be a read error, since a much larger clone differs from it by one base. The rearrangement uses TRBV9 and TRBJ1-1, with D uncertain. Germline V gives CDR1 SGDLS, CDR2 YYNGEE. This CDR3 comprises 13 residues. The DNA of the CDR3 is TGTGCCAGCAGCGTAGAACTGAACACTGAAACTTTCTTT. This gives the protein CASSVELNTETFF.

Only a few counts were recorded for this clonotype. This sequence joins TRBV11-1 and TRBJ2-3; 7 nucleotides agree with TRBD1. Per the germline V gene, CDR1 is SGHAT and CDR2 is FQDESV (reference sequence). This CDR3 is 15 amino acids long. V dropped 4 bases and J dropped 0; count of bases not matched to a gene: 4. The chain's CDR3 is CASSWGQTSTDTQYF. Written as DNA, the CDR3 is TGTGCCAGCAGCTGGGGACAGACTAGCACAGATACGCAGTATTTT.

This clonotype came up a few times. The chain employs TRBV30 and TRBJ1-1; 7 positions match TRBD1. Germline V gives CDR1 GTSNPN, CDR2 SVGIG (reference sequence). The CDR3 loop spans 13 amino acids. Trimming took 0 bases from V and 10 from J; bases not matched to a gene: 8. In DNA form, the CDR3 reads TGTGCCTGGAGTGTAGGGGGGACAGTTCGAGCTTTCTTT. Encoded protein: CAWSVGGTVRAFF.

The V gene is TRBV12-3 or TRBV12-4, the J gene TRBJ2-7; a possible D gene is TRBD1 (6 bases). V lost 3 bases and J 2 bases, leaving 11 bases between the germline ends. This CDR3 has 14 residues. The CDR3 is CASSFEGVTYEQYF. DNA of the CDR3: TGTGCCAGCAGTTTCGAGGGGGTCACCTACGAGCAGTACTTC.

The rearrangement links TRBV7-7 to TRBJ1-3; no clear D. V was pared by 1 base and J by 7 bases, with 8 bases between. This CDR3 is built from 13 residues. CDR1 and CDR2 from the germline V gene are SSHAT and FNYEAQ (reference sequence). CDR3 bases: TGTGCCAGCAGCTTAGACCTGCGGAACACCATATATTTT. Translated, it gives CASSLDLRNTIYF.

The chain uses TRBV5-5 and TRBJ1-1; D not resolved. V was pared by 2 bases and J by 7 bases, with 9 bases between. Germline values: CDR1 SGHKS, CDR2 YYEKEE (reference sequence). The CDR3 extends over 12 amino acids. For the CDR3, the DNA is TGTGCCAGCAGCTTTATGTTGGATGAAGCTTTCTTT. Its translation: CASSFMLDEAFF.

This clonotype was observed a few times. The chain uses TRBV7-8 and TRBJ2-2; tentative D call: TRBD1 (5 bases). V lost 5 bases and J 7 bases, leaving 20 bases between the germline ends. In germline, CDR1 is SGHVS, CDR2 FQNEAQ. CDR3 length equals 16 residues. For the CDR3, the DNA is TGTGCCAGCAGCCCCGATGCCCGCAGGGTCAGCGGGGAGCTGTTTTTT. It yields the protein CASSPDARRVSGELFF.

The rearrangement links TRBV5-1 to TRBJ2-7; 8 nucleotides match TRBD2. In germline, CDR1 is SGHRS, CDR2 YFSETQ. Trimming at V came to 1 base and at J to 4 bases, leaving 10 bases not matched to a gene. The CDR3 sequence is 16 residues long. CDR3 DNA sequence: TGCGCCAGCAGCTTGAGCGGGGGCGCAGGCGTTTACGAGCAGTACTTC. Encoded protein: CASSLSGGAGVYEQYF.

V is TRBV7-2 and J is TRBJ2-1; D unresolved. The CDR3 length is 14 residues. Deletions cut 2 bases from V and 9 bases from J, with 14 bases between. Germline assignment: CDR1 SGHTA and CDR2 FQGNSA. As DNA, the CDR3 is TGTGCCAGCAGCTTATCTATCGCCTTCGTTGAGCAGTTCTTC. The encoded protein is CASSLSIAFVEQFF.

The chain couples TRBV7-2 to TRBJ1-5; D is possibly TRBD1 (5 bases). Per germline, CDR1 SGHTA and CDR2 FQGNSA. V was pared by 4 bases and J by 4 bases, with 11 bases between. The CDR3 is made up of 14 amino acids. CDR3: CASSSWGLNQPQHF. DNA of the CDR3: TGTGCCAGCAGCTCGTGGGGGTTAAATCAGCCCCAGCATTTT. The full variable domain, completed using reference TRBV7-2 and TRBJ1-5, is GAGVSQSPSNKVTEKGKDVELRCDPISGHTALYWYRQSLGQGLEFLIYFQGNSAPDKSGLPSDRFSAERTGGSVSTLTIQRTQQEDSAVYLCASSSWGLNQPQHFGDGTRLSIL.

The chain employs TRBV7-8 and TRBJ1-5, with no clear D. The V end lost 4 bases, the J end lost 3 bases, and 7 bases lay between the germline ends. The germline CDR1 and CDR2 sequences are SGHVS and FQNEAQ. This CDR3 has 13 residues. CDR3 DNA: TGTGCCAGCAGCTCAAGTTACAATCAGCCCCAGCATTTT. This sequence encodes CASSSSYNQPQHF.

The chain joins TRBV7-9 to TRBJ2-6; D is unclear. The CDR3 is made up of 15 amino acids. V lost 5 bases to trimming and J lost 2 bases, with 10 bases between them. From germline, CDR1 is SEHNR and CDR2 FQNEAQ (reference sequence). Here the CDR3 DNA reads TGTGCCAGCAGCCCGGCGGAACCTGGGGCCAACGTCCTGACTTTC. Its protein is CASSPAEPGANVLTF.

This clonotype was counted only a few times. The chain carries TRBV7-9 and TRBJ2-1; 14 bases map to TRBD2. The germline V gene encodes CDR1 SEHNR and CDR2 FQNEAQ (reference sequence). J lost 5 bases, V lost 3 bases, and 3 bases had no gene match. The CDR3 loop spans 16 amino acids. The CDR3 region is CASSFLTSGRDNEQFF. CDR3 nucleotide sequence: TGTGCCAGCAGCTTCTTGACTAGCGGGAGGGACAATGAGCAGTTCTTC.

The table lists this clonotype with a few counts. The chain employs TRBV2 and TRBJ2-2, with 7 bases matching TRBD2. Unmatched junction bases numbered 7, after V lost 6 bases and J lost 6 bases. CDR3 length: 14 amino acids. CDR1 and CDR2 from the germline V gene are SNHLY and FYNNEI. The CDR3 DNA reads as TGTGCCAGCAGGAAGCGGGGTGACGCCGGGGAGCTGTTTTTT. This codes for CASRKRGDAGELFF.

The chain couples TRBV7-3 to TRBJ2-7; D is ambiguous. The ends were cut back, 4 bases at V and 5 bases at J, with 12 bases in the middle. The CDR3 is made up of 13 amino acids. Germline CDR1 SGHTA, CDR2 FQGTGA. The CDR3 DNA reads TGTGCCAGCAGCTCGTCTCCGTTGGACGAGCAGTACTTC. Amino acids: CASSSSPLDEQYF.

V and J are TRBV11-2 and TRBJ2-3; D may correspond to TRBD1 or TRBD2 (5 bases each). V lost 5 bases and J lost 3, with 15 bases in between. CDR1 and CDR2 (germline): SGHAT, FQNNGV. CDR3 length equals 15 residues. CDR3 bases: TGTGCCAGCAGCCAAGGAGGTTACAGGACAGATACGCAGTATTTT. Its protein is CASSQGGYRTDTQYF.

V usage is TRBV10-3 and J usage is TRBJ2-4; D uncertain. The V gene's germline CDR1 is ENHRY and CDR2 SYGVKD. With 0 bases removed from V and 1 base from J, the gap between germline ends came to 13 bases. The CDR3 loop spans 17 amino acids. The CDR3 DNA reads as TGTGCCATCAGTGAGTCGAAAGGAAGACGGGCCAAAAACATTCAGTACTTC. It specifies CAISESKGRRAKNIQYF.

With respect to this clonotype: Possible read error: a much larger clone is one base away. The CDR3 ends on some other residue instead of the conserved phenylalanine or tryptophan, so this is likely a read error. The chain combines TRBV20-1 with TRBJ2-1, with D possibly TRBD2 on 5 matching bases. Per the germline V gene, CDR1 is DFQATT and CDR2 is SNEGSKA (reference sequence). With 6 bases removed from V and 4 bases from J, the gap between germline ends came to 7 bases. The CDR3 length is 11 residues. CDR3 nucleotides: TGCAGTGCCCGGGAATACAATGAGCAGTTCTTA. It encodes CSAREYNEQFL.

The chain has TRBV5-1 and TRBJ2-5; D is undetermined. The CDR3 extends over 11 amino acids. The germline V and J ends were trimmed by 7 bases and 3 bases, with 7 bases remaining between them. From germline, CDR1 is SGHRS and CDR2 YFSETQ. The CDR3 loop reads CASGQEETQYF. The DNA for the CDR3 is TGCGCCAGCGGCCAGGAAGAGACCCAGTACTTC.

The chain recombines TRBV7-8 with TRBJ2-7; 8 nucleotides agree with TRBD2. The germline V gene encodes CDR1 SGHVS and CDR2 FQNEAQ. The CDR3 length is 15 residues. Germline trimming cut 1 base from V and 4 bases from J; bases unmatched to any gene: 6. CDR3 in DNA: TGTGCCAGCAGCTTAGTGCCAGCGGGGGAATACGAGCAGTACTTC. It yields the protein CASSLVPAGEYEQYF.

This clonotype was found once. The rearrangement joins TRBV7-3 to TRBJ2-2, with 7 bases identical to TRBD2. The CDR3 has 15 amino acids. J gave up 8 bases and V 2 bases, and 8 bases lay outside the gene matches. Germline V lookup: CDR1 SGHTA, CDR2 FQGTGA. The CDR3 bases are TGTGCCAGCAGCTTAGTGGGAGGGCCAGCGGGGGAGCTGTTTTTT. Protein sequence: CASSLVGGPAGELFF. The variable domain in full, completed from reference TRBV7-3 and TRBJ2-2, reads GAGVSQTPSNKVTEKGKYVELRCDPISGHTALYWYRQSLGQGPEFLIYFQGTGAADDSGLPNDRFFAVRPEGSVSTLKIQRTERGDSAVYLCASSLVGGPAGELFFGEGSRLTVL.

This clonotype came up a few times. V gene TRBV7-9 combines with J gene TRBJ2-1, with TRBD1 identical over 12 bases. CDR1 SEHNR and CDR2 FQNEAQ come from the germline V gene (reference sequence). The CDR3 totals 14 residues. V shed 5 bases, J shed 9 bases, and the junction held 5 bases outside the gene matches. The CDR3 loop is CASSRGQGAFEQFF. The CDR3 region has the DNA TGTGCCAGCAGCCGGGGACAGGGGGCGTTTGAGCAGTTCTTC.

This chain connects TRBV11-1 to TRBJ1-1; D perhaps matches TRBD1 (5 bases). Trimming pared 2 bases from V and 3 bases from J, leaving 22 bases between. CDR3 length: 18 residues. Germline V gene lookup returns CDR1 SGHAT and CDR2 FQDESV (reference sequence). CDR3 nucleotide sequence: TGTGCCAGCAGCTTAACGGGGGTATGGGGCTTGCGGGACACTGAAGCTTTCTTT. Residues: CASSLTGVWGLRDTEAFF.

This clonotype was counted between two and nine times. CDR3 loop: CASRDLPSGPYNEQFF. The CDR3 DNA is TGTGCCAGCAGGGACCTTCCTAGCGGGCCCTACAATGAGCAGTTCTTC. J is TRBJ2-1 and V is TRBV5-5, with 8 bases aligning to TRBD2. V trimming: 5 bases; J trimming: 2 bases; junction bases outside the gene matches: 9. Germline V gene data show CDR1 as SGHKS and CDR2 as YYEKEE (reference sequence). This CDR3 is 16 amino acids long.